This TCR beta chain was identified during a study of spatial heterogeneity in lung cancer. The wider study: Alpha-chain sequences were consistently detected less often than beta-chain sequences.

Germline CDR1 MNHEY, CDR2 SMNVEV (reference sequence). The CDR3 runs 15 residues. The junction had 5 bases not matched to a gene; V was cut back by 2 bases and J by 7 bases. TCR cDNA molecules each carried a unique molecular identifier. TCRdb reanalysed the 5' RACE reads using MiXCR and keeps one entry per CDR3 protein. The sample carries around 40,000 distinct CDR3 sequences, under 9% recorded once. Time point noted: blood at routine non-recurrence follow-up after resection. The input material, whole RNA from tumor, nontumor lung or frozen PBMC, was sequenced unsorted. At least ten counts were recorded for this clonotype.

The clonotype originates from a male donor with early-stage non-small cell lung cancer. This specimen consisted of PBMCs, obtained at follow-up. The chain combines TRBV27 with TRBJ1-6, with 7 positions matching TRBD1. The CDR3 sequence: CASSLRGLGNSPLHF. The CDR3 bases are TGTGCCAGCAGTTTAAGGGGGCTGGGGAATTCACCCCTCCACTTT.